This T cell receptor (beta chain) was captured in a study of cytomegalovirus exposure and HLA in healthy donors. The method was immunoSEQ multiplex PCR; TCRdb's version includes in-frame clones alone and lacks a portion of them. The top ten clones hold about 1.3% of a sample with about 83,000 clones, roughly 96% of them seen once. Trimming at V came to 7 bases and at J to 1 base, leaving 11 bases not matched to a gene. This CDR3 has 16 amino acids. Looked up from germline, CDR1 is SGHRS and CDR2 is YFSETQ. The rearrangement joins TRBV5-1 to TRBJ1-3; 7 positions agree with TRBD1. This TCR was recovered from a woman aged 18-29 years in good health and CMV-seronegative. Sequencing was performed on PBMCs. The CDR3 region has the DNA TGCGCCAGCCGCCTAGAAACAGGGGCATCTGGAAACACCATATATTTT. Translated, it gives CASRLETGASGNTIYF. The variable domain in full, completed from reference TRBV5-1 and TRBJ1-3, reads KAGVTQTPRYLIKTRGQQVTLSCSPISGHRSVSWYQQTPGQGLQFLFEYFSETQRNKGNFPGRFSGRQFSNSRSEMNVSTLELGDSALYLCASRLETGASGNTIYFGEGSWLTVV.